The 24 T cell receptor beta chains below were found in one sample sequenced in a study of OX40 agonist ivuxolimab in advanced cancers. Sequenced by immunoSEQ multiplex PCR; TCRdb stores in-frame clones only, minus some. The table includes almost 35,000 clones, about four fifths detected once. Specimen: CD4+ or CD8+ T cells sorted from blood, collected in a trial of the OX40 agonist ivuxolimab. Receptors were obtained from an adult with an advanced solid tumor such as melanoma, head and neck, liver or kidney cancer.

The CDR3 here is CASSLGTSTTYGYTF. CDR3 DNA: TGTGCCAGCAGCTTGGGGACATCCACAACCTATGGCTACACCTTC. The gene calls are TRBV5-4 and TRBJ1-2; D possibly corresponds to TRBD1 (5 bases). In germline, CDR1 is SGHNT, CDR2 YYREEE (reference sequence). This CDR3 comprises 15 residues. V lost 0 bases and J lost 4, with 13 bases in between. The full variable domain, completed using reference TRBV5-4 and TRBJ1-2, is ETGVTQSPTHLIKTRGQQVTLRCSSQSGHNTVSWYQQALGQGPQFIFQYYREEENGRGNFPPRFSGLQFPNYSSELNVNALELDDSALYLCASSLGTSTTYGYTFGSGTRLTVV.

The rearrangement uses TRBV18 and TRBJ2-1; 10 nucleotides align to TRBD2. V lost 2 bases, J lost 2 bases, and 6 bases stayed unmatched. The V gene's germline CDR1 is KGHSH and CDR2 LQKENI. This CDR3 region has 17 residues. CDR3 nucleotide sequence: TGTGCCAGCTCACCAGAAGCGGGAGGGCCTACCTACAATGAGCAGTTCTTC. This sequence encodes CASSPEAGGPTYNEQFF.

CDR3 DNA sequence: TGTGCCAGCAGTTCCAATCCGGGTCATCAGCCCCAGCATTTT. Its protein is CASSSNPGHQPQHF. The rearrangement uses TRBV28 and TRBJ1-5; no clear D. The CDR3 has 14 amino acids. The germline gives CDR1 MDHEN, CDR2 SYDVKM. The V gene lost 4 bases and the J gene lost 5 bases, with 12 bases spanning the gap.

V usage is TRBV30 and J usage is TRBJ2-3; D is possibly TRBD1 (5 bases). The CDR3 runs 13 residues. The germline V and J ends were trimmed by 4 bases and 4 bases, with 12 bases remaining between them. Per germline, CDR1 GTSNPN and CDR2 SVGIG (reference sequence). CDR3 sequence reads: CAWNRRNADTQYF. The CDR3 DNA follows: TGTGCCTGGAACAGGAGAAATGCAGATACGCAGTATTTT.

V and J are TRBV5-4 and TRBJ1-2; maybe TRBD1 (6 bases). The germline V gene has CDR1 SGHNT and CDR2 YYREEE (reference sequence). The germline V and J ends were trimmed by 0 bases and 4 bases, with 16 bases remaining between them. The CDR3 length is 16 residues. CDR3 coding DNA: TGTGCCAGCAGCTTGGAACTTGGAGGGGGTGGCTATGGCTACACCTTC. This sequence encodes CASSLELGGGGYGYTF.

The chain recombines TRBV4-3 with TRBJ1-3; D possibly corresponds to TRBD1 (6 bases). The CDR3 contains 16 residues. Trimming cost V 0 bases and J 0 bases, with 9 bases left between them. The germline CDR1 and CDR2 sequences are LGHNA and YSLEER. For the CDR3, the DNA is TGCGCCAGCAGCCAAGATCAGGGGAACTCTGGAAACACCATATATTTT. Protein product: CASSQDQGNSGNTIYF.

This clone was found once. The chain combines TRBV19 with TRBJ2-1, with 12 nucleotides matching TRBD2. Germline trimming cut 3 bases from V and 6 bases from J; bases unmatched to any gene: 3. Germline CDR1 reads LNHDA; CDR2 reads SQIVND (reference sequence). The CDR3 is 15 residues long. CDR3 protein: CASSMLLAGGNEQFF. CDR3 coding DNA: TGTGCCAGTAGTATGCTACTAGCGGGAGGCAATGAGCAGTTCTTC.

The chain is built from TRBV7-9 and TRBJ2-4, with D possibly matching TRBD1 (6 bases). Trimming shortened V by 0 bases and J by 1 base, and 7 bases separated the two germline ends. Germline CDR1 reads SEHNR; CDR2 reads FQNEAQ (reference sequence). This CDR3 contains 15 residues. The CDR3 sequence is CASSLAGAAKNIQYF. The CDR3 nucleotides are TGTGCCAGCAGCTTAGCGGGGGCGGCCAAAAACATTCAGTACTTC.

The chain carries TRBV28 and TRBJ1-2; the match to TRBD1 covers 7 bases. CDR3 length: 14 amino acids. The V and J ends lost 3 bases and 5 bases, in that order; junction bases with no gene match: 6. CDR1 MDHEN and CDR2 SYDVKM come from the germline V gene. CDR3 sequence reads: CASSFPGQSYGYTF. Written as DNA, the CDR3 is TGTGCCAGCAGTTTCCCGGGACAGAGTTATGGCTACACCTTC.

This chain joins TRBV7-6 and TRBJ2-2; D is unresolved. Per germline, CDR1 SGHVS and CDR2 FNYEAQ. This CDR3 comprises 14 residues. V was shortened by 1 base and J by 8 bases, with 11 bases between the two germline ends. The CDR3 loop reads CASSLVIRAGELFF. As DNA, the CDR3 is TGTGCCAGCAGCTTAGTTATCCGTGCTGGGGAGCTGTTTTTT. The full variable domain, its missing parts supplied by reference TRBV7-6 and TRBJ2-2, is GAGVSQSPRYKVTKRGQDVALRCDPISGHVSLYWYRQALGQGPEFLTYFNYEAQQDKSGLPNDRFSAERPEGSISTLTIQRTEQRDSAMYRCASSLVIRAGELFFGEGSRLTVL.

This chain joins TRBV5-1 and TRBJ2-3; maybe TRBD2 (6 bases). The CDR3 covers 14 residues. Trimming shortened V by 2 bases and J by 0 bases, and 7 bases separated the two germline ends. Germline CDR1 is SGHRS and CDR2 is YFSETQ. In DNA form, the CDR3 reads TGCGCCAGCAGCTTTGGGGGGAGCACAGATACGCAGTATTTT. This codes for CASSFGGSTDTQYF. Full variable domain (rest looked up from reference TRBV5-1 and TRBJ2-3): KAGVTQTPRYLIKTRGQQVTLSCSPISGHRSVSWYQQTPGQGLQFLFEYFSETQRNKGNFPGRFSGRQFSNSRSEMNVSTLELGDSALYLCASSFGGSTDTQYFGPGTRLTVL.

This chain links TRBV6-6 with TRBJ1-5, with no clear D. CDR1 and CDR2 (germline): MNHNY, SVGAGI (reference sequence). V dropped 8 bases and J dropped 2 bases, with 10 bases sitting between them. The CDR3 is made up of 13 amino acids. The CDR3 is CASAQARNQPQHF. The CDR3 coding sequence is TGTGCCAGCGCCCAGGCCCGCAATCAGCCCCAGCATTTT.

V gene TRBV20-1 combines with J gene TRBJ2-7; no clear D gene. V gave up 3 bases and J gave up 3 bases, with 6 bases separating them. CDR1 DFQATT and CDR2 SNEGSKA come from the germline V gene (reference sequence). This CDR3 region has 11 residues. The chain's CDR3 is CSARNSYEQYF. The CDR3 bases are TGCAGTGCTAGGAACAGCTACGAGCAGTACTTC.

The chain is built from TRBV5-1 and TRBJ2-2, with TRBD1 as a possible D gene (5 bases). The CDR3 is 15 amino acids. Deletions cut 2 bases from V and 2 bases from J, with 10 bases between. Germline V CDR1 and CDR2: SGHRS, YFSETQ. CDR3 bases: TGCGCCAGCAGCTTTCAGGGTGGCAACACCGGGGAGCTGTTTTTT. It encodes CASSFQGGNTGELFF.

The gene calls are TRBV5-1 and TRBJ1-1, with D unclear. The germline gives CDR1 SGHRS, CDR2 YFSETQ. The V gene lost 5 bases and the J gene lost 1 base, with 3 bases spanning the gap. There are 11 residues in the CDR3. The CDR3 here is CASRGNTEAFF. CDR3 coding DNA: TGCGCCAGCAGGGGGAACACTGAAGCTTTCTTT.

In DNA, the CDR3 is TGTGCCAGCAGCGTAGGAGGCTCTGGGATTTCCGAGCAGTACTTC. Translation: CASSVGGSGISEQYF. This chain joins TRBV9 and TRBJ2-7; D unresolved. The CDR3 is 15 residues long. Looked up from germline, CDR1 is SGDLS and CDR2 is YYNGEE. V was cut by 0 bases and J by 6 bases, with 16 bases left in between.

This chain joins TRBV19 and TRBJ2-7; 9 nucleotides agree with TRBD1. This CDR3 contains 14 residues. Unmatched junction bases numbered 4, after V lost 2 bases and J lost 5 bases. The germline V gene encodes CDR1 LNHDA and CDR2 SQIVND (reference sequence). The CDR3 nucleotides read TGTGCCAGTAGTATACACTGGACAGGGGACGAGCAGTACTTC. Its translation is CASSIHWTGDEQYF.

The CDR3 spells CASSLAGQAYEQYF. In nucleotides, the CDR3 is TGTGCCAGCAGCTTAGCGGGACAGGCTTACGAGCAGTACTTC. The rearrangement links TRBV7-2 to TRBJ2-7, with 8 bases identical to TRBD1. The CDR3 covers 14 residues. The germline V gene encodes CDR1 SGHTA and CDR2 FQGNSA. Losses at the gene ends were 0 bases for V and 4 bases for J; bases not matched to a gene: 2.

The chain joins TRBV6-5 to TRBJ2-1; tentatively, D is TRBD2 (5 bases). The CDR3 has 15 amino acids. From germline, CDR1 is MNHEY and CDR2 SVGAGI. Trimming shortened V by 4 bases and J by 10 bases, and 20 bases separated the two germline ends. CDR3 amino acids: CASSFGGLATPEQFF. CDR3 DNA sequence: TGTGCCAGCAGTTTCGGTGGGCTAGCTACCCCGGAGCAGTTCTTC.

The chain carries TRBV6-1 and TRBJ1-6; TRBD1 agrees at 7 bases. CDR3 length equals 15 residues. The germline gives CDR1 MNHNS, CDR2 SASEGT. V dropped 0 bases and J dropped 10; count of bases not matched to a gene: 6. Written as DNA, the CDR3 is TGTGCCAGCAGTGAAGCTAGGGGGCTCGGATCACCCCTCCACTTT. It is translated as CASSEARGLGSPLHF.

Comment on this clone: A much larger clone lies one base from this, so it may be a read error. The chain has TRBV28 and TRBJ1-1, with D hard to call. Germline V gives CDR1 MDHEN, CDR2 SYDVKM. V was clipped by 5 bases and J by 1 base, with 2 bases between them. The CDR3 has 11 amino acids. The CDR3 sequence is CASSENTEAFF. CDR3 DNA sequence: TGTGCCAGCAGTGAGAACACTGAAGCTTTCTTT.

The table lists this clone with a few counts. The chain links TRBV5-6 to TRBJ1-1; D is ambiguous. V was cut by 4 bases and J by 5 bases, with 12 bases left in between. This CDR3 region has 13 residues. The germline V gene encodes CDR1 SGHDT and CDR2 YYEEEE. CDR3 amino acids: CASSTGDQTEAFF. For the CDR3, the DNA is TGTGCCAGCAGCACTGGGGATCAAACTGAAGCTTTCTTT.

V gene TRBV18 combines with J gene TRBJ1-1; a weak D match, TRBD1 (6 bases). Trimming cost V 3 bases and J 5 bases, with 16 bases left between them. There are 15 residues in the CDR3. Germline V gene data show CDR1 as KGHSH and CDR2 as LQKENI. The CDR3 region is CASSPQLLDSTEAFF. The CDR3 DNA is TGTGCCAGCTCACCGCAACTTTTGGACAGTACTGAAGCTTTCTTT.

The V and J genes are TRBV28 and TRBJ2-7; 10 positions match TRBD2. The CDR3 has 22 amino acids. Germline trimming cut 3 bases from V and 4 bases from J; bases unmatched to any gene: 27. In germline, CDR1 is MDHEN, CDR2 SYDVKM. CDR3 region: CASSFLAGESLLSGWGGYEQYF. CDR3 in DNA: TGTGCCAGCAGTTTCCTAGCGGGAGAATCGCTATTGAGCGGATGGGGGGGGTACGAGCAGTACTTC.